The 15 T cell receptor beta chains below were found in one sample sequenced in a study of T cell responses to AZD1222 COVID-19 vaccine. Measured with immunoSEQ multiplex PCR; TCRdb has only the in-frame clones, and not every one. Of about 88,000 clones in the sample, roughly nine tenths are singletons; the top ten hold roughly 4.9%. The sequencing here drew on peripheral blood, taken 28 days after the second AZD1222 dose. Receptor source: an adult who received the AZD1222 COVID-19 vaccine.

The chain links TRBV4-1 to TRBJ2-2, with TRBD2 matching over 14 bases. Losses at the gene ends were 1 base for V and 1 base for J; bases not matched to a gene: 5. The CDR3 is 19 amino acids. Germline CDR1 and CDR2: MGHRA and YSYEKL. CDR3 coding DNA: TGCGCCAGCAGCCAAGGACTAGCGGGGGGGCCTCTGAACACCGGGGAGCTGTTTTTT. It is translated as CASSQGLAGGPLNTGELFF.

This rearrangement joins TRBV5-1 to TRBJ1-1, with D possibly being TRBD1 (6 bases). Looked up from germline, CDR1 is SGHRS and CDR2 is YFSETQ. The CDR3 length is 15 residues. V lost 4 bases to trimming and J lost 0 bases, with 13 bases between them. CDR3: CASSAGQSMNTEAFF. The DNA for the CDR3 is TGCGCCAGCAGCGCAGGACAGTCCATGAACACTGAAGCTTTCTTT.

The DNA of the CDR3 is TGTGCCAGCAGCCAAGATAAGTGGGGGAATAACTATGGCTACACCTTC. Translated: CASSQDKWGNNYGYTF. The chain employs TRBV4-2 and TRBJ1-2, with D possibly matching TRBD1 (5 bases). Germline V gene sequence: CDR1 LGHNA, CDR2 YNFKEQ. Deletions cut 0 bases from V and 1 base from J, with 12 bases between. The CDR3 length is 16 residues.

The CDR3 DNA sequence: TGTGCCAGCAGCTTGGCTGGGGACATGGGGGTTGGGGGAGCTTTCTTT. Protein product: CASSLAGDMGVGGAFF. V gene TRBV5-4 combines with J gene TRBJ1-1; D might be TRBD1 (6 bases). Germline CDR1 and CDR2: SGHNT and YYREEE (reference sequence). The CDR3 runs to 16 residues. Deletions cut 0 bases from V and 10 bases from J, with 22 bases between.

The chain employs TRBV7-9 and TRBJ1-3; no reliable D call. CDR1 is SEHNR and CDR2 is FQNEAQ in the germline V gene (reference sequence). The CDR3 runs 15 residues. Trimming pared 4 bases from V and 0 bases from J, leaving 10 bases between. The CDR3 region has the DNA TGTGCCAGCAGCTGGGCTCGGGCCTCTGGAAACACCATATATTTT. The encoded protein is CASSWARASGNTIYF.

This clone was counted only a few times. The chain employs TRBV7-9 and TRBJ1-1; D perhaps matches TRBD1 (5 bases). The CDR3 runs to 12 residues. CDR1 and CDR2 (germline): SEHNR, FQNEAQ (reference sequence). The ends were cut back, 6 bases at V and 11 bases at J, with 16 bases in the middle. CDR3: CASRGPTSRAFF. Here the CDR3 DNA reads TGTGCCAGCAGGGGACCGACGAGTAGGGCTTTCTTT. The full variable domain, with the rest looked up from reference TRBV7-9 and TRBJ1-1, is DTGVSQNPRHKITKRGQNVTFRCDPISEHNRLYWYRQTLGQGPEFLTYFQNEAQLEKSRLLSDRFSAERPKGSFSTLEIQRTEQGDSAMYLCASRGPTSRAFFGQGTRLTVV.

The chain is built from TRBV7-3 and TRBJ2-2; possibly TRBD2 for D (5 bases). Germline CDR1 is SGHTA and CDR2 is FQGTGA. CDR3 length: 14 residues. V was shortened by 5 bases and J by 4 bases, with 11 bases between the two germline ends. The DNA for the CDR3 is TGTGCCAGCAGCCCCAAGGCGGGCACCGGGGAGCTGTTTTTT. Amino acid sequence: CASSPKAGTGELFF.

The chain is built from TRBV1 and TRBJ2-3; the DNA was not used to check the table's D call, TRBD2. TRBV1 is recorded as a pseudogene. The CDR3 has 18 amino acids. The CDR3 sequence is CTSSREPRKRPSTDTQYF. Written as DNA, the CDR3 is TGCACCAGCAGCCGGGAGCCCAGGAAGAGACCTAGCACAGATACGCAGTATTTT.

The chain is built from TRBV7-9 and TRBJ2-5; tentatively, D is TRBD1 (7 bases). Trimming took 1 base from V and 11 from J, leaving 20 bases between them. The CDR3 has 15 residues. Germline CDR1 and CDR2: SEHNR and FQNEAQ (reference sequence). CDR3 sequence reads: CASSLGDRVSGEQYF. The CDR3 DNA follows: TGTGCCAGCAGCTTAGGCGACAGGGTTAGCGGAGAGCAGTACTTC.

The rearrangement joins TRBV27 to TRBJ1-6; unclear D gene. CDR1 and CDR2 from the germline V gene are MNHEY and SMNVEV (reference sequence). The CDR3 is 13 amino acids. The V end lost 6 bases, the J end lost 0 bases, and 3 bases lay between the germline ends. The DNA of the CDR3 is TGTGCCAGCAGGTTCTCCTATAATTCACCCCTCCACTTT. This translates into CASRFSYNSPLHF.

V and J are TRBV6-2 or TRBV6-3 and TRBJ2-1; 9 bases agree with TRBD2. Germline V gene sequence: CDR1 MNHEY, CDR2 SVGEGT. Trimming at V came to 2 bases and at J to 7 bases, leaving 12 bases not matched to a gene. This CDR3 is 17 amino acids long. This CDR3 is CASSYTEGAGGRNEQFF. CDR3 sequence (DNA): TGTGCCAGCAGTTACACCGAGGGAGCGGGGGGTCGGAATGAGCAGTTCTTC.

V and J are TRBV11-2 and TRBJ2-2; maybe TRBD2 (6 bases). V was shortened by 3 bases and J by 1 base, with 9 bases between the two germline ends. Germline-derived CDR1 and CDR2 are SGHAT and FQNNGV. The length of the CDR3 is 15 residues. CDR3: CASSFSGLNTGELFF. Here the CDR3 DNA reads TGTGCCAGCAGCTTCTCGGGACTGAACACCGGGGAGCTGTTTTTT.

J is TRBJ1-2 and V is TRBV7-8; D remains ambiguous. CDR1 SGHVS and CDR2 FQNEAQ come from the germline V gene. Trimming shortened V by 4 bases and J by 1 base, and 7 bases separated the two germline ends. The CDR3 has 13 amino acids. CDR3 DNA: TGTGCCAGCAGCTACGGGAATAACTATGGCTACACCTTC. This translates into CASSYGNNYGYTF.

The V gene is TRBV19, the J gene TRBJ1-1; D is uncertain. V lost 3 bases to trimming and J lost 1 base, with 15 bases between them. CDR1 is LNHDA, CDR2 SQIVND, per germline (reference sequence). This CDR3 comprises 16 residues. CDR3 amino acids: CASSITSEPWNTEAFF. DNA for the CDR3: TGTGCCAGTAGTATTACGTCTGAGCCCTGGAACACTGAAGCTTTCTTT.

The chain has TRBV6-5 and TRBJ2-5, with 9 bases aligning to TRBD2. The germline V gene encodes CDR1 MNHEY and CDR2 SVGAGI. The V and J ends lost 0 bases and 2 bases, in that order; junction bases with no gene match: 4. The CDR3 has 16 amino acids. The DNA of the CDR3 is TGTGCCAGCAGTTACTCGACAGCGGGGGGACAAGAGACCCAGTACTTC. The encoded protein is CASSYSTAGGQETQYF.